The entry below describes one T cell receptor (beta chain). This clonotype showed up just a few times. Which antigen it targets is not known. Base qualities are missing; no much larger clone stands one base away. As encoded in the germline V gene, CDR1 is ENHRY while CDR2 is SYGVKD. Its CDR3 holds 15 amino acids, cysteine through phenylalanine. Only the CDR3 region is kept as DNA, spanning 45 bases read in frame from base 1. Clipping removes 0 bases from V and 3 bases from J, with 5 as the unmatched junction base count. The source of the sample is a study of CD8 T cells in ankylosing spondylitis listed by TCRdb under 2017. About the investigation overall: To find TCR variants linked to disease, the study profiled T cell receptor beta repertoires in ankylosing spondylitis patients and healthy donors. In total, the full study cohort was made up of nearly 110 healthy donors and 25 to 30 ankylosing spondylitis patients. Peripheral blood was sampled, and synovial fluid was also collected from ankylosing spondylitis patients.

Instrument used: Illumina HiSeq 2500. Quantitative 5'-RACE with molecular barcodes was the method used to prepare the TCR beta libraries. The paper's data handling went like this. A new computational method based on a probabilistic model of VDJ rearrangement was used to identify disease-linked TCR variants. Using fastp trimming at Q25 and MiXCR clonotype assembly, TCRdb reanalyzed the public sequencing data and kept in-frame beta chains. Every distinct CDR3 protein forms one entry, paired with its most common genes and DNA. These V and J calls are TCRdb output, not the study's own analysis. The sample contains some 250,000 distinct CDR3 sequences, about 24% of them found a single time. The ten largest clones take up roughly 0.6% of the sample. Study-level results and caveats: A CD8+ phenotype was shown by the disease-linked clones, which were found at relatively low frequencies in peripheral blood. The disease-linked clones were reported to be significantly enriched in matched synovial fluid samples from ankylosing spondylitis patients. Some TCR beta motif variants had previously been reported in synovial fluid and blood of reactive arthritis patients, which suggested common disease-initiation mechanisms. A TCR beta motif made up of several highly homologous amino acid variants appeared to be characteristic of blood from ankylosing spondylitis patients.

Sequencing was performed on blood, either unsorted or a sorted T cell fraction (not recorded which). The rearrangement joined TRBV10-3 to TRBJ2-7; 7 bases in the middle match TRBD1. The clonotype originates from a male donor with ankylosing spondylitis or in good health (not recorded which). The nucleotide sequence is given as TGTGCCATCAGTGAGTCGGGGGACAGCTTCTACGAGCAGTACTTC. It translates as CAISESGDSFYEQYF.